Below are 20 T cell receptor beta chains sequenced from a single sample in a study of blood T cell repertoires in COVID-19. TCRdb keeps only in-frame clones here, not all; method: immunoSEQ multiplex PCR. Found here are tens of thousands of clones, about 79% of them singletons; the top ten hold roughly 4.2%. Sequences were obtained from peripheral blood. The receptors stem from a woman aged 50 to 60 with acute or convalescent COVID-19.

This chain links TRBV11-1 with TRBJ2-7, with 8 positions matching TRBD1. There are 13 residues in the CDR3. J gave up 4 bases and V 6 bases, and 5 bases lay outside the gene matches. Germline values: CDR1 SGHAT, CDR2 FQDESV (reference sequence). The CDR3, as DNA: TGTGCCAGCAGTACTAACAGGGGGTACGAGCAGTACTTC. This gives the protein CASSTNRGYEQYF.

J is TRBJ2-5 and V is TRBV5-1; 7 bases align to TRBD2. Trimming removed 4 bases from V and 0 bases from J; junction bases left unmatched: 9. The CDR3 has 16 residues. CDR1 SGHRS and CDR2 YFSETQ come from the germline V gene. DNA for the CDR3: TGCGCCAGCAGCGGGAACCTAGCGGCGTACCAAGAGACCCAGTACTTC. It codes for CASSGNLAAYQETQYF.

This clone appeared a few times. The chain combines TRBV5-1 with TRBJ1-6; 9 bases are a match to TRBD1. CDR1 and CDR2 from the germline V gene are SGHRS and YFSETQ. CDR3 length: 16 residues. After removal of 0 bases from V and 14 bases from J, the junction contained 12 bases not matched to a gene. CDR3 nucleotide sequence: TGCGCCAGCAGCTTGGCCGGGACAGGGTTTGGGGGGACCCTCCACTTT. Translation: CASSLAGTGFGGTLHF.

This clone was found a few times. The V and J genes are TRBV4-1 and TRBJ1-1; TRBD1 agrees at 9 bases. Germline loops: CDR1 MGHRA, CDR2 YSYEKL. The CDR3 covers 15 residues. With V trimmed by 5 bases and J by 4 bases, 8 bases remained unmatched. CDR3 in amino acids: CASSRPGQGTTEAFF. The CDR3 nucleotides are TGCGCCAGCAGCAGACCGGGACAGGGAACCACTGAAGCTTTCTTT.

The chain has TRBV7-2 and TRBJ1-6; D gene ambiguous. This CDR3 has 12 amino acids. CDR1 is SGHTA, CDR2 FQGNSA, per germline. The V end lost 2 bases, the J end lost 7 bases, and 3 bases lay between the germline ends. CDR3 coding DNA: TGTGCCAGCAGCTTACAGAATTCACCCCTCCACTTT. It specifies CASSLQNSPLHF.

The genes are TRBV19 and TRBJ1-3, with D unclear. Trimming removed 5 bases from V and 2 bases from J, with 10 bases in between. In germline, CDR1 is LNHDA, CDR2 SQIVND (reference sequence). The CDR3 totals 14 residues. CDR3: CASSAGMPGNTIYF. In DNA form, the CDR3 reads TGTGCCAGTAGTGCCGGGATGCCTGGAAACACCATATATTTT.

The V call is TRBV6-5, the J call TRBJ1-2; the D is unclear. V was clipped by 4 bases and J by 6 bases, with 12 bases between them. This CDR3 is built from 13 residues. CDR1 is MNHEY, CDR2 SVGAGI, per germline. The CDR3 sequence is CASSSTWRDGYTF. In nucleotides, the CDR3 is TGTGCCAGCAGTTCCACTTGGAGGGATGGCTACACCTTC.

The genes are TRBV6-5 and TRBJ2-1; D is uncertain. Germline lookup yields CDR1 MNHEY and CDR2 SVGAGI. Between the trimmed V and J ends, which lost 6 bases and 9 bases, there was a span of 18 bases. The CDR3 totals 14 residues. The CDR3 DNA is TGTGCCAGCAGCCCCGGAGACGGCATCCGTGAGCAGTTCTTC. Residues: CASSPGDGIREQFF.

This chain uses TRBV2 with TRBJ1-5, with 7 bases matching TRBD1. With 5 bases clipped from V and 4 bases from J, the junction kept 5 bases outside the gene matches. CDR3 size: 14 residues. Germline V gene lookup returns CDR1 SNHLY and CDR2 FYNNEI. The CDR3 nucleotides read TGTGCCAGCAGTCCCGGGACAGCAAATCAGCCCCAGCATTTT. This encodes CASSPGTANQPQHF.

This clone was picked up a small number of times. J is TRBJ2-7 and V is TRBV10-3, with TRBD2 matching 8 bases. CDR3 length: 16 amino acids. Germline V gene lookup returns CDR1 ENHRY and CDR2 SYGVKD. The junction had 11 bases not matched to a gene; V was cut back by 4 bases and J by 3 bases. The CDR3 loop is CAISGGIAGIDYEQYF. CDR3 DNA sequence: TGTGCCATCAGTGGAGGGATAGCGGGGATTGACTACGAGCAGTACTTC.

The V and J genes are TRBV29-1 and TRBJ1-2, with TRBD1 matching 11 bases. Trimming cost V 7 bases and J 6 bases; bases outside gene matches: 4. This CDR3 comprises 12 residues. Germline V gives CDR1 SQVTM, CDR2 ANQGSEA. DNA of the CDR3: TGCAGCGGCGGACAGGGGGCGGATGGCTACACCTTC. Amino acid sequence: CSGGQGADGYTF. Complete variable domain (other parts from reference TRBV29-1 and TRBJ1-2): SAVISQKPSRDICQRGTSLTIQCQVDSQVTMMFWYRQQPGQSLTLIATANQGSEATYESGFVIDKFPISRPNLTFSTLTVSNMSPEDSSIYLCSGGQGADGYTFGSGTRLTVV.

This sequence joins TRBV5-1 and TRBJ2-3; D is possibly TRBD2 (6 bases). The V and J ends lost 4 bases and 3 bases respectively, with 18 bases between them. The CDR3 consists of 16 residues. Per germline, CDR1 SGHRS and CDR2 YFSETQ. CDR3 in DNA: TGCGCCAGCAGCGGGAACTCAGGGAGGAATACAGATACGCAGTATTTT. Its protein product is CASSGNSGRNTDTQYF.

The J gene is TRBJ1-2, the V gene TRBV7-2; D unclear. Germline lookup yields CDR1 SGHTA and CDR2 FQGNSA. The length of the CDR3 is 14 residues. Deletions cut 8 bases from V and 5 bases from J, with 18 bases between. CDR3 sequence (DNA): TGTGCCAGCGGGTCGGGTCTTTCCGGGTATGGCTACACCTTC. This codes for CASGSGLSGYGYTF. Drawing the rest from reference TRBV7-2 and TRBJ1-2, the complete variable domain is GAGVSQSPSNKVTEKGKDVELRCDPISGHTALYWYRQSLGQGLEFLIYFQGNSAPDKSGLPSDRFSAERTGGSVSTLTIQRTQQEDSAVYLCASGSGLSGYGYTFGSGTRLTVV.

The chain couples TRBV27 to TRBJ1-5; 7 bases fit TRBD1. The CDR3 is 15 amino acids. Germline V gene sequence: CDR1 MNHEY, CDR2 SMNVEV (reference sequence). The J segment lost 6 bases and the V segment lost 2 bases, leaving 7 bases of the junction unmatched. In nucleotides, the CDR3 is TGTGCCAGCAGTTTAGGGCAGGGGGTGGGTCAGCCCCAGCATTTT. Its translation: CASSLGQGVGQPQHF.

The V gene is TRBV7-2, the J gene TRBJ2-3, with D possibly being TRBD2 (6 bases). Germline CDR1 reads SGHTA; CDR2 reads FQGNSA. The CDR3 is made up of 17 amino acids. V dropped 6 bases and J dropped 0 bases, with 19 bases sitting between them. The CDR3 nucleotides are TGTGCCAGCAGTACCCCGCGGGGTAAAAGTAGCACAGATACGCAGTATTTT. It codes for CASSTPRGKSSTDTQYF.

The rearrangement uses TRBV7-3 and TRBJ1-1; D possibly corresponds to TRBD1 (5 bases). The V end was cut by 5 bases, the J end by 7 bases, with 11 bases between. This CDR3 has 12 residues. The V gene's germline CDR1 is SGHTA and CDR2 FQGTGA. The CDR3: CASSNSQGEAFF. The CDR3 DNA reads as TGTGCCAGCAGCAATAGCCAGGGTGAAGCTTTCTTT.

V is TRBV2 and J is TRBJ2-7, with D possibly TRBD1 on 6 matching bases. From germline, CDR1 is SNHLY and CDR2 FYNNEI. Trimming cost V 8 bases and J 0 bases, with 14 bases left between them. This CDR3 is 14 amino acids long. This CDR3 is CASRDTYRSYEQYF. CDR3 sequence (DNA): TGTGCCAGCCGGGACACCTACCGCTCCTACGAGCAGTACTTC.

The chain is built from TRBV27 and TRBJ2-3; weak D call: TRBD2 (7 bases). Per the germline V gene, CDR1 is MNHEY and CDR2 is SMNVEV (reference sequence). The CDR3 has 16 residues. The V end lost 5 bases, the J end lost 3 bases, and 18 bases lay between the germline ends. CDR3: CASSPLGGLITDTQYF. CDR3 nucleotides: TGTGCCAGCAGTCCCCTGGGGGGGCTTATTACAGATACGCAGTATTTT.

The rearrangement uses TRBV19 and TRBJ1-3; the D gene is possibly TRBD1 (6 bases). This CDR3 contains 15 residues. V was cut by 10 bases and J by 2 bases, with 18 bases left in between. Germline V gene sequence: CDR1 LNHDA, CDR2 SQIVND (reference sequence). The DNA of the CDR3 is TGTGCCACTACGGGGGGCTTGGTGGCTGGAAACACCATATATTTT. Residues: CATTGGLVAGNTIYF. Based on the CDR3 plus reference TRBV19 and TRBJ1-3, the full variable domain is DGGITQSPKYLFRKEGQNVTLSCEQNLNHDAMYWYRQDPGQGLRLIYYSQIVNDFQKGDIAEGYSVSREKKESFPLTVTSAQKNPTAFYLCATTGGLVAGNTIYFGEGSWLTVV.

The chain joins TRBV19 to TRBJ2-1; no clear D gene. Trimming stripped 2 bases from V and 8 bases from J, with 13 bases between. The CDR3 is 14 amino acids. From germline, CDR1 is LNHDA and CDR2 SQIVND (reference sequence). The CDR3: CASSITRSWYEQFF. Here the CDR3 DNA reads TGTGCCAGTAGTATAACCCGGAGTTGGTATGAGCAGTTCTTC.